These 12 T cell receptor beta chains were sequenced from one sample in a study of blood T cell repertoires in COVID-19 (dated by TCRdb to 2019 to 2021). Library preparation employed the immunoSEQ multiplex PCR assay. Sourced from immuneACCESS, this table was stored by TCRdb with only in-frame sequences that have V and J called. A share of the clones is absent; for the studies checked, an unresolved V gene accounts for under half, and the remainder has no known explanation. The sample data list about 210,000 clones, and 80% of these were observed just once. The biggest ten clones account for 7% to 8.5% of the sample. Sequences were obtained from peripheral blood. The receptor source for this set is a woman aged 70-85 years with acute or convalescent COVID-19.

This clone has just a few counts. The V and J genes are TRBV7-2 and TRBJ1-6; 7 bases line up with TRBD1. The CDR3 runs to 15 residues. The germline gives CDR1 SGHTA, CDR2 FQGNSA. J was trimmed by 7 bases and V by 3 bases; bases with no gene match: 6. DNA for the CDR3: TGTGCCAGCAGCTTGAGGGGGCTTGTCAATTCACCCCTCCACTTT. Translating gives CASSLRGLVNSPLHF.

This clone was detected once. The gene calls are TRBV2 and TRBJ2-3, with 16 bases that match TRBD2. The V gene's germline CDR1 is SNHLY and CDR2 FYNNEI. The length of the CDR3 is 15 residues. With V trimmed by 5 bases and J by 7 bases, 3 bases remained unmatched. The CDR3 spells CASSPGLAGGNTQYF. DNA for the CDR3: TGTGCCAGCAGTCCGGGACTAGCGGGGGGGAATACGCAGTATTTT.

The genes are TRBV18 and TRBJ1-2; D not resolved. V lost 4 bases and J lost 0, with 15 bases in between. CDR3 size: 16 residues. CDR1 is KGHSH, CDR2 LQKENI, per germline. Here the CDR3 DNA reads TGTGCCAGCTCACTTTGGGCCTCAACCGCTAACTATGGCTACACCTTC. Translation gives CASSLWASTANYGYTF.

J is TRBJ2-5 and V is TRBV6-5; D is possibly TRBD2 (6 bases). Germline V gene sequence: CDR1 MNHEY, CDR2 SVGAGI. V lost 8 bases to trimming and J lost 5 bases, with 18 bases between them. CDR3 length: 14 amino acids. The CDR3 loop reads CASHSFPGVETQYF. DNA for the CDR3: TGTGCCAGCCATTCCTTCCCGGGGGTGGAGACCCAGTACTTC.

The rearrangement links TRBV19 to TRBJ2-2; weak D call: TRBD1 (5 bases). Germline values: CDR1 LNHDA, CDR2 SQIVND (reference sequence). This CDR3 is 15 amino acids long. The ends were cut back, 7 bases at V and 5 bases at J, with 17 bases in the middle. Written as DNA, the CDR3 is TGTGCCAGTAAACTCCCATTCGCAGGGACCGGGGAGCTGTTTTTT. This codes for CASKLPFAGTGELFF.

This clone was observed a few times. The gene calls are TRBV9 and TRBJ2-7; 8 bases match TRBD2. The CDR3 spans 17 residues. The V gene end was trimmed by 0 bases and the J gene end by 4 bases; junction bases not matched to a gene: 12. Germline values: CDR1 SGDLS, CDR2 YYNGEE. The CDR3 sequence is CASSVGGLAPANYEQYF. CDR3 nucleotide sequence: TGTGCCAGCAGCGTAGGAGGACTAGCCCCGGCAAATTACGAGCAGTACTTC.

This clone showed up many times. This chain links TRBV3-1 (or the pseudogene TRBV3-2) with TRBJ1-3, with D unresolved. There are 14 residues in the CDR3. Trimming shortened V by 1 base and J by 2 bases, and 6 bases separated the two germline ends. Germline CDR1 reads LGHDT; CDR2 reads YNNKEL (reference sequence). CDR3 coding DNA: TGTGCCAGCAGCCAAGGAGGGACTGGAAACACCATATATTTT. Translation gives CASSQGGTGNTIYF.

The chain employs TRBV6-5 and TRBJ2-7; 7 nucleotides line up with TRBD1. Germline V lookup: CDR1 MNHEY, CDR2 SVGAGI. With 6 bases clipped from V and 0 bases from J, the junction kept 8 bases outside the gene matches. The CDR3 runs 15 residues. The CDR3 bases are TGTGCCAGCAGCGTATCGACAGGGTACTCCTACGAGCAGTACTTC. It translates to CASSVSTGYSYEQYF.

V gene TRBV7-3 combines with J gene TRBJ2-5; TRBD2 matches at 8 bases. V lost 4 bases and J lost 4; bases outside the gene matches: 5. Germline V gene data show CDR1 as SGHTA and CDR2 as FQGTGA. The CDR3 totals 14 residues. CDR3 sequence: CASSSRGGRETQYF. The CDR3 DNA reads TGTGCCAGCAGCTCACGGGGGGGCCGAGAGACCCAGTACTTC. Together with reference TRBV7-3 and TRBJ2-5, the CDR3 gives the full variable domain: GAGVSQTPSNKVTEKGKYVELRCDPISGHTALYWYRQSLGQGPEFLIYFQGTGAADDSGLPNDRFFAVRPEGSVSTLKIQRTERGDSAVYLCASSSRGGRETQYFGPGTRLLVL.

The chain joins TRBV5-1 to TRBJ2-1; possibly TRBD2 for D (6 bases). Germline CDR1 SGHRS, CDR2 YFSETQ. V was shortened by 4 bases and J by 1 base, with 12 bases between the two germline ends. The CDR3 covers 15 residues. The CDR3, as DNA: TGCGCCAGCAGCCCTGGGGGGAGATCCTACAATGAGCAGTTCTTC. It translates to CASSPGGRSYNEQFF.

This clone occurred once. The chain uses TRBV28 and TRBJ2-3; 12 bases map to TRBD2. The CDR3 extends over 16 amino acids. Trimming took 6 bases from V and 2 from J; bases not matched to a gene: 6. CDR1 and CDR2 (germline): MDHEN, SYDVKM. CDR3 nucleotide sequence: TGTGCCAGCAGCCGCCTAGCGGGGGGGCCCACAGATACGCAGTATTTT. Amino acids: CASSRLAGGPTDTQYF.

V and J are TRBV12-3 or TRBV12-4 and TRBJ2-1; the match to TRBD2 covers 7 bases. With V trimmed by 7 bases and J by 11 bases, 11 bases remained unmatched. This CDR3 region has 13 residues. The CDR3 reads CASILNGEGKQFF. The CDR3 DNA is TGTGCCAGCATCCTAAACGGGGAGGGGAAGCAGTTCTTC.